This T cell receptor beta chain was sequenced in a study of T cells after yellow fever vaccination. CDR3 length: 18 residues. The V gene lost 2 bases and the J gene lost 5 bases, with 24 bases spanning the gap. Germline CDR1 and CDR2: SNHLY and FYNNEI. TCRdb re-called the 5' RACE reads with MiXCR, one entry per CDR3 protein. The repertoire holds around 320,000 distinct CDR3 sequences, with around a tenth as singletons. The rearrangement uses TRBV2 and TRBJ2-5, with D perhaps matching TRBD1 or TRBD2 (5 bases each). The TCR originated in a man between 18 and 35 years old who received the YFV17D yellow fever vaccine. Sample: CD4+ T cells sorted from PBMCs, taken 45 days after the yellow fever booster vaccination. The CDR3 coding sequence is TGTGCCAGCAGTGAAAGGGGCTTAAGCAGGGTCCGAGGGGAGACCCAGTACTTC. Encoded protein: CASSERGLSRVRGETQYF.